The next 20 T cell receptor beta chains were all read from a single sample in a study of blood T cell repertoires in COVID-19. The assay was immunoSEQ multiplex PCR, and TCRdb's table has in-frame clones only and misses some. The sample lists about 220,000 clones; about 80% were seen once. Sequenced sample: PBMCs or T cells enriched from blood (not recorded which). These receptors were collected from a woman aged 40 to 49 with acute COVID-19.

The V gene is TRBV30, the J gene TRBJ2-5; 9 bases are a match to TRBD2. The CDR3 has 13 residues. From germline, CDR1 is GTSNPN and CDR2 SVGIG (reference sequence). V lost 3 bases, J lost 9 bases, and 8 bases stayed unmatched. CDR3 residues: CAWSLGTSRAQYF. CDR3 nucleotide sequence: TGTGCCTGGAGCCTCGGGACTAGCCGGGCCCAGTACTTC.

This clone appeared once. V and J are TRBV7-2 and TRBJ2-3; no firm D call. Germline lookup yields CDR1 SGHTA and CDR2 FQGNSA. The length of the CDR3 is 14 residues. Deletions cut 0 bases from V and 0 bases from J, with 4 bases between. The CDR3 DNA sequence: TGTGCCAGCAGCTTAGCCGTTAGCACAGATACGCAGTATTTT. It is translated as CASSLAVSTDTQYF. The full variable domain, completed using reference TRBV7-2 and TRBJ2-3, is GAGVSQSPSNKVTEKGKDVELRCDPISGHTALYWYRQSLGQGLEFLIYFQGNSAPDKSGLPSDRFSAERTGGSVSTLTIQRTQQEDSAVYLCASSLAVSTDTQYFGPGTRLTVL.

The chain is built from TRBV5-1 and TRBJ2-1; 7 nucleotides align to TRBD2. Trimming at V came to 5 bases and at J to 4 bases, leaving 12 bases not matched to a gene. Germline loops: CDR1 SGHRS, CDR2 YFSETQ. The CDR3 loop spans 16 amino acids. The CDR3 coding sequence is TGCGCCAGCAGTCGGCGCGGGGAAGCGGGATACAATGAGCAGTTCTTC. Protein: CASSRRGEAGYNEQFF.

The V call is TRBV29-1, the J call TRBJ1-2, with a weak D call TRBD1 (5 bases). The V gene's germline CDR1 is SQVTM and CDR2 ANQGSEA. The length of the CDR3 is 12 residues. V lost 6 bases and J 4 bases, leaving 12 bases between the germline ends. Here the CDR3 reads CSVSQGSYGYTF. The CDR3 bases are TGCAGCGTCTCTCAGGGAAGCTATGGCTACACCTTC.

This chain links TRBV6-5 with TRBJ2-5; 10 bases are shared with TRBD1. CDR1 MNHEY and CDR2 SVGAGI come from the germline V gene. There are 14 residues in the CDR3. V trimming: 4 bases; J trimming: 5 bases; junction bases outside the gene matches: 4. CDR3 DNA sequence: TGTGCCAGCAGTTTCGGACAGGGGGGCGAGACCCAGTACTTC. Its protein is CASSFGQGGETQYF.

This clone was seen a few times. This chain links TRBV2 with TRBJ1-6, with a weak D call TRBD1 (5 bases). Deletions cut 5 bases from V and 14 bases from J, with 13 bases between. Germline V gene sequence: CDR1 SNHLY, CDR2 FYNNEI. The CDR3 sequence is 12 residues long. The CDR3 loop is CASSSYRWTLHF. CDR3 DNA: TGTGCCAGCAGTTCCTACAGGTGGACCCTCCACTTT.

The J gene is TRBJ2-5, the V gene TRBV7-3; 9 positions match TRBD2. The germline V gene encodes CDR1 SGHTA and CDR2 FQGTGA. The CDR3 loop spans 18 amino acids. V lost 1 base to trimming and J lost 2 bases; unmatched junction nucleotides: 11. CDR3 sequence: CASSLNPWVSGGQETQYF. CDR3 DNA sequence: TGTGCCAGCAGCTTAAACCCGTGGGTTAGCGGGGGACAAGAGACCCAGTACTTC. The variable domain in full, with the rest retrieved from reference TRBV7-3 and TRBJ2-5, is GAGVSQTPSNKVTEKGKYVELRCDPISGHTALYWYRQSLGQGPEFLIYFQGTGAADDSGLPNDRFFAVRPEGSVSTLKIQRTERGDSAVYLCASSLNPWVSGGQETQYFGPGTRLLVL.

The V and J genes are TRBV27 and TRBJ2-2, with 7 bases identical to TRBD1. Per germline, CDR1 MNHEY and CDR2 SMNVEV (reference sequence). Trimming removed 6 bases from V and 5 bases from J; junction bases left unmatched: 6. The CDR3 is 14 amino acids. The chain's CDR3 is CASRIPGGTGELFF. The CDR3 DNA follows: TGTGCCAGCAGAATCCCAGGGGGAACCGGGGAGCTGTTTTTT.

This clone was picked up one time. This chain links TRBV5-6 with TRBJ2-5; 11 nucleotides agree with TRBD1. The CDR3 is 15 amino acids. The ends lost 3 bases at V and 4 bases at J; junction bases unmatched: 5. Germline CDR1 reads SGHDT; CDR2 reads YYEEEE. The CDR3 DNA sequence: TGTGCCAGCAGCTGGGGACAGGGGGGTTCAGAGACCCAGTACTTC. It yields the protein CASSWGQGGSETQYF.

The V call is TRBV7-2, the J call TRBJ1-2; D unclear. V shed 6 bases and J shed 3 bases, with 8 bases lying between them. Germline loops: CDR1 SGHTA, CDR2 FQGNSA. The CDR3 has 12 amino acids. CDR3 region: CASSTRHYGYTF. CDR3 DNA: TGTGCCAGCAGTACCAGGCACTATGGCTACACCTTC.

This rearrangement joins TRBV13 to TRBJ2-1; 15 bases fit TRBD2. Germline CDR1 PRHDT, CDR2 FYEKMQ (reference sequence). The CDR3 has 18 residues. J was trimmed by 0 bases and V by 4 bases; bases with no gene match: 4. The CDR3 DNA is TGTGCCAGCAGCTCGGGGACTAGCGGGAGGATCTCCTACAATGAGCAGTTCTTC. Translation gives CASSSGTSGRISYNEQFF.

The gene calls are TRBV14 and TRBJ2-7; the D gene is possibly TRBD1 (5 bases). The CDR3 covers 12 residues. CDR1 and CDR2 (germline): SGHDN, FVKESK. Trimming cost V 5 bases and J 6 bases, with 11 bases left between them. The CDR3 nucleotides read TGTGCCAGCAGCGGGGCAACAAGCGAGCAGTACTTC. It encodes CASSGATSEQYF.

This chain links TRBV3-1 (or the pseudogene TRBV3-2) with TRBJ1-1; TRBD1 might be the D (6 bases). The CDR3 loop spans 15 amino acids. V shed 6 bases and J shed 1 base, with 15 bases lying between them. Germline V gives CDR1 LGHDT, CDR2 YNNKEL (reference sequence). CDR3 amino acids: CASRQLDRPNTEAFF. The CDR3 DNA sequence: TGTGCCAGCAGGCAGCTGGACAGACCGAACACTGAAGCTTTCTTT.

CDR3 sequence reads: CASSLGPRGDGYTF. In DNA form, the CDR3 reads TGCGCCAGCAGCTTGGGTCCCCGGGGGGATGGCTACACCTTC. J is TRBJ1-2 and V is TRBV5-1, with D tentatively TRBD1 (5 bases). The CDR3 sequence is 14 residues long. V was shortened by 0 bases and J by 6 bases, with 12 bases between the two germline ends. Germline lookup yields CDR1 SGHRS and CDR2 YFSETQ.

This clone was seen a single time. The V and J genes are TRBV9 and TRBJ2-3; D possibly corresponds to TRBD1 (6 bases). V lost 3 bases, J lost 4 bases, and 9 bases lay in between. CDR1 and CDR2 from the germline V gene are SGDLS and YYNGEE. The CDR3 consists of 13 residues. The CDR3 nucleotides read TGTGCCAGCAGCGGGGGGCCCTCAGATACGCAGTATTTT. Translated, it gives CASSGGPSDTQYF. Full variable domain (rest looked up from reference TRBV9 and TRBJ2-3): DSGVTQTPKHLITATGQRVTLRCSPRSGDLSVYWYQQSLDQGLQFLIQYYNGEERAKGNILERFSAQQFPDLHSELNLSSLELGDSALYFCASSGGPSDTQYFGPGTRLTVL.

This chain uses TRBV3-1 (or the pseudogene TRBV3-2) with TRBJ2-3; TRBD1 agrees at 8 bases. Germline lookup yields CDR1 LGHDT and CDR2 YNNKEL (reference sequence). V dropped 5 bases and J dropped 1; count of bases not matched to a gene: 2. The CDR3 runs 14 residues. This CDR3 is CASSSGGRTDTQYF. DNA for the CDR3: TGTGCCAGCAGCTCAGGGGGCCGCACAGATACGCAGTATTTT.

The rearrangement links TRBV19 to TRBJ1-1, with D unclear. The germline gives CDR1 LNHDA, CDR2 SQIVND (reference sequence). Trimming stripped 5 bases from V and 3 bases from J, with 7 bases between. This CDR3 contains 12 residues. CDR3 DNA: TGTGCCAGTAGTCAAAGAGACACTGAAGCTTTCTTT. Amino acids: CASSQRDTEAFF.

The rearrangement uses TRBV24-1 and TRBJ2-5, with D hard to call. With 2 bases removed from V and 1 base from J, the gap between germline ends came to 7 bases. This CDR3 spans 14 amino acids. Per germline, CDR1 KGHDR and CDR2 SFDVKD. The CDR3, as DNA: TGTGCCACCAGTGATTGGCGCGGCCAAGAGACCCAGTACTTC. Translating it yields CATSDWRGQETQYF.

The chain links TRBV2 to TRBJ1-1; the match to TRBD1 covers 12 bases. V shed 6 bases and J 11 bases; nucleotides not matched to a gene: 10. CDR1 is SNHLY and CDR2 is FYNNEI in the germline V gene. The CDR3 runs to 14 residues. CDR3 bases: TGTGCCAGCAGCGACGGGACAGGGGGCATCCAGGCTTTCTTT. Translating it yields CASSDGTGGIQAFF.

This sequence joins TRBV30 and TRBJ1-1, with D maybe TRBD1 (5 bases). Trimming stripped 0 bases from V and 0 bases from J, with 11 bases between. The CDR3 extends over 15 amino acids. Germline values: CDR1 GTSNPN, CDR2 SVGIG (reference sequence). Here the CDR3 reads CAWSVSDRLNTEAFF. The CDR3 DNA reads TGTGCCTGGAGTGTATCAGACAGATTGAACACTGAAGCTTTCTTT.